This TCR beta chain derives from a study of blood T cell repertoires in COVID-19. Looking at the study overall: Acute and convalescent COVID-19 samples came from the United States, Italy and Spain. T cells, B-cell-depleted T cells, or PBMCs supplied cDNA or gDNA.

Original processing notes: It was from reference gene primer amplification that nucleated cell counts were estimated. Using immunoSEQ multiplex PCR, the repertoire was profiled, and TCRdb retains in-frame clones only, with some absent. Clone size and V and J calls were adopted from that table, with D and trimming inferred from the DNA. The sample contains 110,000 to 150,000 clones, roughly 85% of which appear only once. Source material: peripheral blood. The clonotype was recovered from a man aged 50 to 59 with acute or convalescent COVID-19.

The CDR3 loop reads CASSPMQGQQETQYF. The CDR3 DNA sequence: TGTGCCAGCAGCCCAATGCAGGGACAGCAAGAGACCCAGTACTTC. This rearrangement joins TRBV7-9 to TRBJ2-5, with 7 bases fitting TRBD1. The CDR3 has 15 amino acids. Germline-derived CDR1 and CDR2 are SEHNR and FQNEAQ (reference sequence). V was pared by 5 bases and J by 2 bases, with 8 bases of the junction left unmatched. The full variable domain, rest sourced from reference TRBV7-9 and TRBJ2-5, is DTGVSQNPRHKITKRGQNVTFRCDPISEHNRLYWYRQTLGQGPEFLTYFQNEAQLEKSRLLSDRFSAERPKGSFSTLEIQRTEQGDSAMYLCASSPMQGQQETQYFGPGTRLLVL.